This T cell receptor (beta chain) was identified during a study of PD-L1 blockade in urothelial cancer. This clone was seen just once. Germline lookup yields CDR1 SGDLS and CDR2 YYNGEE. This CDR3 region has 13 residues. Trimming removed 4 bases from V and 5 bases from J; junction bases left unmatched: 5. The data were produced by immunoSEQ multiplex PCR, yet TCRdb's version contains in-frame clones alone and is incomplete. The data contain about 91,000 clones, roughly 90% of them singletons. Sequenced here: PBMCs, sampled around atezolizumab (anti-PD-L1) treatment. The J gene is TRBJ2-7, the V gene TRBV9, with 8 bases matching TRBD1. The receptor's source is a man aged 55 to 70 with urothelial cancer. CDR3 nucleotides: TGTGCCAGCAGCAAACGGACAGGGAACGAGCAGTACTTC. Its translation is CASSKRTGNEQYF. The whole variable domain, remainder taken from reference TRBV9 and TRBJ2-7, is DSGVTQTPKHLITATGQRVTLRCSPRSGDLSVYWYQQSLDQGLQFLIQYYNGEERAKGNILERFSAQQFPDLHSELNLSSLELGDSALYFCASSKRTGNEQYFGPGTRLTVT.